These 30 T cell receptor beta chains were sequenced from one sample in a study of early T cells in non-severe SARS-CoV-2 infection. One entry per CDR3 protein results from TCRdb running MiXCR on the 5' RACE reads. The sample includes around 40,000 distinct CDR3 sequences, 9.5% to 13% of them seen just once. The sample was whole blood. The receptors stem from an adult who was a healthcare worker with PCR-confirmed SARS-CoV-2 infection or an uninfected control (not recorded which).

V usage is TRBV11-3 and J usage is TRBJ2-7; maybe TRBD1 (6 bases). The germline V gene encodes CDR1 SGHNT and CDR2 YENEEA. V lost 5 bases and J lost 1, with 12 bases in between. CDR3 length equals 14 residues. CDR3 sequence (DNA): TGTGCCAGCAGCCTCTCAGGGGAGTCCTACGAGCAGTACTTC. It codes for CASSLSGESYEQYF.

This clonotype appeared a few times. V gene TRBV4-3 combines with J gene TRBJ1-6; the D gene is possibly TRBD1 (5 bases). With 0 bases removed from V and 11 bases from J, the gap between germline ends came to 8 bases. Germline V CDR1 and CDR2: LGHNA, YSLEER. The CDR3 consists of 13 residues. The CDR3 DNA is TGCGCCAGCAGCCAAGAGGGGGATGCACCCCTCCACTTT. The encoded protein is CASSQEGDAPLHF.

In this sample, this clonotype turned up a few times. Compared with germline, one end of the junction differs, possibly owing to a read error. This chain joins TRBV7-7 and TRBJ2-7; D possibly uses TRBD1 or TRBD2 (5 bases each). The CDR3 has 15 amino acids. Germline lookup yields CDR1 SSHAT and CDR2 FNYEAQ (reference sequence). The CDR3 coding sequence is TGTGCTAGCAGCTTAGGGGACGGGATAATCTACGAGCAGTACTTC. It is translated as CASSLGDGIIYEQYF.

This clonotype was counted at least ten times. One junction end does not reproduce the germline sequence, and a read error may be involved. V usage is TRBV7-7 and J usage is TRBJ1-1, with D hard to call. The germline V gene encodes CDR1 SSHAT and CDR2 FNYEAQ (reference sequence). This CDR3 region has 13 residues. In DNA, the CDR3 is TGTGCTAGCAGCTTAACTGGGAGCACTGAAGCTTTCTTT. This gives the protein CASSLTGSTEAFF.

This clonotype was counted many times. The chain uses TRBV29-1 and TRBJ2-4, with D possibly TRBD2 on 6 matching bases. V was trimmed by 7 bases and J by 9 bases, leaving 19 bases between them. CDR1 SQVTM and CDR2 ANQGSEA come from the germline V gene. The CDR3 totals 13 residues. The CDR3, as DNA: TGCAGCGCCCCGGGACGTCCGGAGGGCATTCAGTACTTC. Translated: CSAPGRPEGIQYF.

This clonotype was detected many times. The chain couples TRBV4-2 to TRBJ1-5, with D uncertain. Germline V gene sequence: CDR1 LGHNA, CDR2 YNFKEQ. The CDR3 totals 13 residues. V was trimmed by 0 bases and J by 6 bases, leaving 6 bases between them. The DNA of the CDR3 is TGTGCCAGCAGCCAAGAGGAAAGTCAGCCCCAGCATTTT. Its translation is CASSQEESQPQHF.

In its sample, this clonotype was seen many times. The genes are TRBV6-2 or TRBV6-3 and TRBJ1-1; D unclear. Trimming removed 0 bases at V and 5 bases at J, with 10 bases between. This CDR3 comprises 14 residues. The germline V gene encodes CDR1 MNHEY and CDR2 SVGEGT. The CDR3 DNA reads as TGTGCCAGCAGTTACTCAGGACGGTTTACTGAAGCTTTCTTT. Protein: CASSYSGRFTEAFF.

This clonotype has a handful of counts. The chain employs TRBV19 and TRBJ2-5; 10 bases are shared with TRBD1. J gave up 0 bases and V 8 bases, and 9 bases lay outside the gene matches. Looked up from germline, CDR1 is LNHDA and CDR2 is SQIVND (reference sequence). The length of the CDR3 is 16 residues. CDR3 DNA: TGTGCCAGTCTCTGGGACAGGGGATGGTACCAAGAGACCCAGTACTTC. It specifies CASLWDRGWYQETQYF.

Ten or more counts support this clonotype. The chain links TRBV10-3 to TRBJ2-3; 10 nucleotides align to TRBD2. Trimming took 7 bases from V and 3 from J; bases not matched to a gene: 7. The CDR3 consists of 15 residues. Germline CDR1 is ENHRY and CDR2 is SYGVKD. CDR3 sequence: CAITRSGGSTDTQYF. In DNA, the CDR3 is TGTGCCATCACCCGTAGCGGGGGGAGTACAGATACGCAGTATTTT.

V usage is TRBV20-1 and J usage is TRBJ2-3, with 11 bases aligning to TRBD2. Germline V gene lookup returns CDR1 DFQATT and CDR2 SNEGSKA (reference sequence). V gave up 1 base and J gave up 3 bases; unmatched junction bases: 0. This CDR3 is 14 amino acids long. Written as DNA, the CDR3 is TGCAGTGCTAGAGGACTAGCGGGGACAGATACGCAGTATTTT. This gives the protein CSARGLAGTDTQYF.

This clonotype was seen ten or more times. CDR3 DNA sequence: TGCGCCAGCAGCCAGGGAGTATCCTATAATTCACCCCTCCACTTT. Translation: CASSQGVSYNSPLHF. The chain couples TRBV4-3 to TRBJ1-6; D not resolved. Germline CDR1 is LGHNA and CDR2 is YSLEER. The CDR3 runs 15 residues. V lost 3 bases, J lost 1 base, and 7 bases lay in between.

This clonotype has at least ten counts. The chain's CDR3 is CASSQGGQKAFF. Here the CDR3 DNA reads TGTGCCAGCAGCCAAGGGGGACAGAAAGCTTTCTTT. This rearrangement joins TRBV3-1 to TRBJ1-1; TRBD1 matches at 7 bases. The ends lost 1 base at V and 9 bases at J; junction bases unmatched: 2. This CDR3 is built from 12 residues. From germline, CDR1 is LGHDT and CDR2 YNNKEL (reference sequence).

This clonotype has a handful of counts. J is TRBJ2-3 and V is TRBV7-8; TRBD2 matches 9 bases. This CDR3 has 17 residues. Trimming at V came to 6 bases and at J to 2 bases, leaving 12 bases not matched to a gene. Per the germline V gene, CDR1 is SGHVS and CDR2 is FQNEAQ. Written as DNA, the CDR3 is TGTGCCAGCAGTCCCGGGACTAGCCTCTATTTCACAGATACGCAGTATTTT. It codes for CASSPGTSLYFTDTQYF.

This clonotype appeared many times. The rearrangement joins TRBV4-2 to TRBJ2-2, with 7 bases lining up with TRBD2. CDR1 is LGHNA, CDR2 YNFKEQ, per germline. The ends lost 1 base at V and 4 bases at J; junction bases unmatched: 6. CDR3 length: 16 amino acids. The CDR3 loop is CASSQVLAAGTGELFF. The CDR3 DNA reads as TGTGCCAGCAGCCAAGTTCTAGCGGCTGGCACCGGGGAGCTGTTTTTT.

The sample holds many counts of this clonotype. The chain recombines TRBV6-1 with TRBJ1-5; tentative D call: TRBD1 (5 bases). The CDR3 is 15 amino acids. Germline V gives CDR1 MNHNS, CDR2 SASEGT. V was clipped by 4 bases and J by 0 bases, with 10 bases between them. DNA of the CDR3: TGTGCCAGCAGTGTGACAGCAGATAGCAATCAGCCCCAGCATTTT. This codes for CASSVTADSNQPQHF.

This clonotype appeared a few times. V is TRBV19 and J is TRBJ2-1; TRBD1 is a possible D gene (5 bases). Per the germline V gene, CDR1 is LNHDA and CDR2 is SQIVND (reference sequence). Trimming removed 5 bases from V and 4 bases from J, with 15 bases in between. The CDR3 covers 15 residues. The CDR3 nucleotides read TGTGCCAGTAGTCTCACACAGGCAATATACAATGAGCAGTTCTTC. Translation: CASSLTQAIYNEQFF.

This clonotype was counted at least ten times. J is TRBJ2-5 and V is TRBV4-1, with TRBD1 as a possible D gene (6 bases). With 1 base removed from V and 4 bases from J, the gap between germline ends came to 19 bases. The CDR3 contains 17 residues. The germline gives CDR1 MGHRA, CDR2 YSYEKL. The chain's CDR3 is CASSQGGGQHRTETQYF. CDR3 sequence (DNA): TGCGCCAGCAGCCAAGGAGGGGGACAACACCGTACAGAGACCCAGTACTTC.

This clonotype was observed a few times. The J gene is TRBJ1-4, the V gene TRBV7-2; no clear D. CDR3 length: 15 residues. CDR1 is SGHTA and CDR2 is FQGNSA in the germline V gene. V was pared by 0 bases and J by 11 bases, with 16 bases between. Here the CDR3 reads CASSLARGGVGKLFF. The CDR3 nucleotides are TGTGCCAGCAGCTTAGCTCGGGGTGGGGTGGGGAAACTGTTTTTT.

This clonotype is medium-sized. This chain connects TRBV7-9 to TRBJ2-2, with D unclear. The CDR3 has 14 amino acids. V lost 2 bases and J 1 base, leaving 5 bases between the germline ends. Per germline, CDR1 SEHNR and CDR2 FQNEAQ (reference sequence). As DNA, the CDR3 is TGTGCCAGCAGCTTAACACAGAACACCGGGGAGCTGTTTTTT. It translates to CASSLTQNTGELFF.

The V and J genes are TRBV4-3 and TRBJ2-3; the D is unclear. Germline values: CDR1 LGHNA, CDR2 YSLEER. The CDR3 extends over 13 amino acids. V gave up 1 base and J gave up 1 base, with 3 bases separating them. CDR3 nucleotide sequence: TGCGCCAGCAGCCAAGCAGGCACAGATACGCAGTATTTT. Residues: CASSQAGTDTQYF.

The chain couples TRBV18 to TRBJ1-4, with D maybe TRBD1 (5 bases). V lost 2 bases and J lost 6, with 10 bases in between. CDR3 length: 14 residues. The germline V gene has CDR1 KGHSH and CDR2 LQKENI. As DNA, the CDR3 is TGTGCCAGCTCACCAGGCGGGGCCGATGAAAAACTGTTTTTT. It encodes CASSPGGADEKLFF.

In its sample, this clonotype was seen a few times. A read error may explain this, as a much larger clone is one base away. This chain connects TRBV28 to TRBJ1-1; D ambiguous. V lost 8 bases, J lost 3 bases, and 7 bases lay in between. The CDR3 runs to 11 residues. Germline CDR1 and CDR2: MDHEN and SYDVKM. CDR3 sequence (DNA): TGTGCCAGCGGGGTGGACACTGAAGCTTTCTTT. It translates to CASGVDTEAFF.

This clonotype appeared a few times. The rearrangement links TRBV11-2 to TRBJ2-2, with TRBD1 identical over 7 bases. The germline V gene encodes CDR1 SGHAT and CDR2 FQNNGV. The CDR3 runs 16 residues. Trimming took 2 bases from V and 0 from J; bases not matched to a gene: 3. This CDR3 is CASSLRTGANTGELFF. The CDR3 nucleotides read TGTGCCAGCAGCTTACGTACAGGGGCGAACACCGGGGAGCTGTTTTTT.

V gene TRBV29-1 combines with J gene TRBJ2-7; unclear D gene. Germline V lookup: CDR1 SQVTM, CDR2 ANQGSEA. The CDR3 contains 13 residues. V dropped 7 bases and J dropped 0 bases, with 13 bases sitting between them. This CDR3 reads CSASDGSSYEQYF. CDR3 nucleotides: TGCAGCGCCTCCGACGGAAGCTCCTACGAGCAGTACTTC.

The rearrangement links TRBV7-2 to TRBJ2-2; D may be TRBD1 or TRBD2 (5 bases each). Trimming stripped 5 bases from V and 9 bases from J, with 16 bases between. Germline lookup yields CDR1 SGHTA and CDR2 FQGNSA. The CDR3 is 14 residues long. CDR3: CASSGRGVYRELFF. Here the CDR3 DNA reads TGTGCCAGCAGCGGAAGGGGAGTCTATCGGGAGCTGTTTTTT.

This clonotype was detected a few times. The chain carries TRBV5-1 and TRBJ1-1; D unclear. CDR1 is SGHRS, CDR2 YFSETQ, per germline. The CDR3 totals 13 residues. The V and J ends lost 0 bases and 5 bases respectively, with 8 bases between them. CDR3 region: CASSLAPSTEAFF. CDR3 sequence (DNA): TGCGCCAGCAGCTTGGCCCCAAGTACTGAAGCTTTCTTT.

This clonotype was seen many times. This chain joins TRBV6-4 and TRBJ1-1; TRBD1 might be the D (5 bases). V lost 0 bases and J 1 base, leaving 12 bases between the germline ends. The CDR3 is 16 residues long. CDR1 is MRHNA, CDR2 SNTAGT, per germline. The CDR3 nucleotides read TGTGCCAGCAGTGACTCGGCAGCCGGGGCGAACACTGAAGCTTTCTTT. It is translated as CASSDSAAGANTEAFF.

This chain uses TRBV6-4 with TRBJ1-5; 12 bases are shared with TRBD1. V lost 4 bases and J lost 5; bases outside the gene matches: 9. This CDR3 comprises 17 residues. Per the germline V gene, CDR1 is MRHNA and CDR2 is SNTAGT. In nucleotides, the CDR3 is TGTGCCAGCAGTGTCGTACTTGGGGACAGGGGGCATCAGCCCCAGCATTTT. Encoded protein: CASSVVLGDRGHQPQHF.

V is TRBV29-1 and J is TRBJ2-5; D is unclear. This CDR3 spans 11 amino acids. The ends were cut back, 7 bases at V and 1 base at J, with 7 bases in the middle. Per germline, CDR1 SQVTM and CDR2 ANQGSEA. The CDR3 loop is CSAHSQETQYF. CDR3 nucleotides: TGCAGCGCTCACAGCCAAGAGACCCAGTACTTC.

This chain uses TRBV11-3 with TRBJ2-7, with TRBD1 matching over 9 bases. CDR1 and CDR2 from the germline V gene are SGHNT and YENEEA. This CDR3 has 16 amino acids. Unmatched junction bases numbered 11, after V lost 4 bases and J lost 4 bases. CDR3 sequence (DNA): TGTGCCAGCAGCTCGAGACCGGGACAGGGAGAATACGAGCAGTACTTC. This sequence encodes CASSSRPGQGEYEQYF.